This entry describes one T cell receptor (beta chain). Methods used by the authors: From reference gene primer amplification, estimates of nucleated cell counts were derived. TCRdb's copy holds only in-frame clones and misses some; the assay was immunoSEQ multiplex PCR. V, J and clone size are those of that table, while D and trimming were read from the DNA. Here the sample spans 150,000 to 200,000 clones, approximately 84% being singletons. The sample belongs to a study of blood T cell repertoires in COVID-19. As for the study in general: Sites in the United States, Italy and Spain provided acute and convalescent COVID-19 samples. T cells, B-cell-depleted T cells, or PBMCs supplied cDNA or gDNA.

V was shortened by 10 bases and J by 7 bases, with 20 bases between the two germline ends. This CDR3 has 14 residues. CDR1 is ENHRY, CDR2 SYGVKD, per germline. Material: peripheral blood. V and J are TRBV10-3 and TRBJ2-1; perhaps TRBD2 as D (6 bases). The TCR sequence derives from a woman older than 75 with acute or convalescent COVID-19. Written as DNA, the CDR3 is TGTGCCAGCGAATCTCGGAGCGGGTGGAATGAGCAGTTCTTC. The encoded protein is CASESRSGWNEQFF.